What follows is one TCR beta chain and its context. This sample is drawn from a study of spatial heterogeneity in lung cancer. Via MiXCR, TCRdb re-called the 5' RACE reads, giving one row per CDR3 protein. Of about 50,000 distinct CDR3 sequences listed, 7.5% to 8% were seen once; the top ten hold around an eighth. Losses at the gene ends were 5 bases for V and 4 bases for J; bases not matched to a gene: 7. Germline assignment: CDR1 MNHEY and CDR2 SVGAGI. The CDR3 runs 14 residues. Time point of the sample: sample taken at primary tumor resection. Extraction of whole RNA from tumor, nontumor lung or frozen PBMC preceded unsorted sequencing.

This chain connects TRBV6-5 to TRBJ1-2; TRBD1 matches at 7 bases. The sample was PBMCs, taken at surgery. The sequence derives from a female donor with early-stage non-small cell lung cancer. As DNA, the CDR3 is TGTGCCAGCAGTATTGACAGGGCGGGCTATGGCTACACCTTC. It is translated as CASSIDRAGYGYTF.